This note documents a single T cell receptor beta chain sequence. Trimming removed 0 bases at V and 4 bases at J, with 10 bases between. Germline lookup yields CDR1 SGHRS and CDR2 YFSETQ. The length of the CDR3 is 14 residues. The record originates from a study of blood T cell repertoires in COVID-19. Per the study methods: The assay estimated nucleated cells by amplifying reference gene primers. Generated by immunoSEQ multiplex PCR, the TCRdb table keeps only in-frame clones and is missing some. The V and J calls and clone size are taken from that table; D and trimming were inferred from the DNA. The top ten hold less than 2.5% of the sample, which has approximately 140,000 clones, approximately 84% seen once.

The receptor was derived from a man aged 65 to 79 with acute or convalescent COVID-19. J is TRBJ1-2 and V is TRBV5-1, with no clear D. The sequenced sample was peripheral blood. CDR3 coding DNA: TGCGCCAGCAGCTTGGATGGAGAACCCTATGGCTACACCTTC. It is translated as CASSLDGEPYGYTF.